The source of this T cell receptor beta chain is a study of graft-versus-host responses after intestinal transplantation. Study overall: Recipients got multivisceral, liver-intestinal, or isolated intestinal transplants. Following induction with anti-thymocyte globulin, all recipients were given tacrolimus and steroids for three to four years.

Germline V CDR1 and CDR2: SGHAT, FQNNGV. The length of the CDR3 is 15 residues. General study findings and limits: Researchers found GvH clones in recipient marrow, and some showed up first in ileum or blood.

Assay used: immunoSEQ multiplex PCR; TCRdb lists only in-frame clones, some missing. The table lists over 100,000 clones, about 93% of them singletons, with around 0.12% in the top ten. Turning to this clone: The antigen remains undetermined. A read error may produce the germline difference seen at one junction end.

This receptor was taken from a human donor who received an intestinal transplant. The V gene is TRBV11-2, the J gene TRBJ2-1, with D unresolved. The sample was unstimulated CD4+ T cells sorted from spleen or lymph node cells, taken before intestinal transplant. CDR3 protein: CASSQQGLSHNEQFF. The CDR3 DNA is TGTGCCAGCAGCCAACAAGGCCTCTCCCACAATGAGCAGTTCTTC.